A few counts support the clone carrying this TCR beta chain. Its antigen is unidentified. These data belong to a study of post-analysis software for immune sequencing data. Turning to the study itself: The disease courses covered relapsing-remitting, secondary progressive and progressive-relapsing multiple sclerosis.

Unique molecular identifiers were carried by the TCR beta cDNA libraries. Between about 0.85 and 11 million T cells gave rise to some 490,000 cDNA molecules. TCRdb reanalysed the PCR reads using MiXCR and keeps one entry per CDR3 protein. The table shows hundreds of thousands of distinct CDR3 sequences, with approximately 53% occurring only once. The study, taken as a whole, reports: The normalized Chao1 diversity of multiple sclerosis patients was significantly lower than that of controls.

This sequence originates from a girl aged 5-17 years with multiple sclerosis. The sample taken for sequencing was blood.

CDR3 DNA: TGCGCCAGCAGACAAAGCGGGACTTACTACAATGAGCAGTTCTTC. It codes for CASRQSGTYYNEQFF. The chain carries TRBV5-1 and TRBJ2-1; TRBD2 agrees at 7 bases. The CDR3 consists of 15 residues. CDR1 SGHRS and CDR2 YFSETQ come from the germline V gene. J was trimmed by 3 bases and V by 5 bases; bases with no gene match: 8.